These 6 T cell receptor beta chains share one sample of origin, sequenced in a study of shared clonotypes between healthy human individuals. Naive CD8 cells lacked CD45RO, underwent positive selection for CCR7 and left out terminally differentiated effector memory CD45RA+ cells. TCRdb's table, derived via immunoSEQ multiplex PCR, lists solely in-frame clones and lacks some. The table has about 2.2 million clones, more than 85% seen once. Sequenced: naive CD8+ T cells from PBMCs. These receptor sequences come from a young man in good health. Some clones in this sample may be carry-over from other donors' samples.

Written as DNA, the CDR3 is TGTGCCAGCAGTCCTCCCGGGACGGGCCTATACGAGCAGTACTTC. This codes for CASSPPGTGLYEQYF. The rearrangement uses TRBV28 and TRBJ2-7, with D possibly called TRBD1 or TRBD2 (5 bases each). This CDR3 comprises 15 residues. Germline V CDR1 and CDR2: MDHEN, SYDVKM. Trimming left V 5 bases short and J 4 bases short, with 18 bases between.

The J gene is TRBJ2-7, the V gene TRBV27; D might be TRBD1 (6 bases). This CDR3 comprises 16 residues. CDR1 and CDR2 (germline): MNHEY, SMNVEV (reference sequence). V was cut by 5 bases and J by 4 bases, with 21 bases left in between. CDR3 DNA: TGTGCCAGCAGTCCATCCGTAGGGGGTTACACTTACGAGCAGTACTTC. It yields the protein CASSPSVGGYTYEQYF.

This chain links TRBV7-9 with TRBJ2-1; D remains unclear. The CDR3 has 15 residues. V was cut by 5 bases and J by 4 bases, with 15 bases left in between. CDR1 is SEHNR and CDR2 is FQNEAQ in the germline V gene (reference sequence). CDR3 amino acids: CASSKDGFAYNEQFF. The CDR3 DNA reads TGTGCCAGCAGCAAGGACGGGTTCGCGTACAATGAGCAGTTCTTC.

The chain is built from TRBV6-5 and TRBJ1-1, with a possible D match to TRBD1 (6 bases). In germline, CDR1 is MNHEY, CDR2 SVGAGI. CDR3 length equals 13 residues. V shed 6 bases and J shed 6 bases, with 14 bases lying between them. The CDR3, as DNA: TGTGCCAGCAGCCCGGACAGTGTAGCTGAAGCTTTCTTT. This encodes CASSPDSVAEAFF.

The chain uses TRBV19 and TRBJ2-7; no clear D. With 4 bases removed from V and 5 bases from J, the gap between germline ends came to 6 bases. This CDR3 has 11 residues. Germline V gene sequence: CDR1 LNHDA, CDR2 SQIVND (reference sequence). The CDR3 loop is CASSNVDEQYF. DNA of the CDR3: TGTGCCAGTAGTAACGTCGACGAGCAGTACTTC.

The table lists this clone with a count of one. This chain links TRBV4-1 with TRBJ2-5; the D call may be TRBD1 or TRBD2 (5 bases each). The J call may be in error: the DNA end matches TRBJ2-7 better. CDR3 length: 15 residues. Per germline, CDR1 MGHRA and CDR2 YSYEKL. The CDR3 DNA sequence: TGCGCCAGCAGCCCTATTCCGGGGCTGGTTAGCGAGCAGTACTTC. Translating gives CASSPIPGLVSEQYF.